This TCR beta chain originates from a study of T-cell memory formation after mild COVID-19. TCRdb reprocessed the 5' RACE reads via MiXCR and lists one record per CDR3 protein. The table shows about 270,000 distinct CDR3 sequences, with under 20% occurring only once. A remark on this clonotype: Antigen: not known.

Whole-study findings and limits: Shrinking CD4+ clones were chiefly CM and EM; CD8+ ones were chiefly EMRA.

The V end was cut by 0 bases, the J end by 10 bases, with 12 bases between. CDR3 size: 13 residues. The genes are TRBV12-3 or TRBV12-4 and TRBJ1-1; D gene unclear. The sequence derives from a man younger than 35 who had mild COVID-19 (a few samples of this study predate the infection). Cell type and time point are not known. Specimen: PBMCs or a T cell subset sorted from them (not recorded which). Written as DNA, the CDR3 is TGTGCCAGCAGTTTAGCCCCCCTAGACGTAGCTTTCTTT. Translation: CASSLAPLDVAFF.